The 2 T cell receptor beta chains reported below all come from one sample, sequenced in a study of CD4 T cells in relation to SARS-CoV-2 and coronaviruses. Using immunoSEQ multiplex PCR, the repertoire was profiled, and TCRdb retains in-frame clones only, with some absent. This table has some 23,000 clones, 75% to 85% appearing once. Unexposed donor CD4+ T cells date from about 2011-2018, before the COVID-19 pandemic. The cells were cultured for about ten days before CD4+ T cells were isolated. For these receptors, no antigen is known. Sequencing used CD4+ T cells from PBMCs, cultured in vitro. The receptors shown here come from a human donor in good health.

In this sample, this clone turned up a few times. This chain uses TRBV6-5 with TRBJ2-3, with D maybe TRBD1 (5 bases). Trimming left V 4 bases short and J 5 bases short, with 13 bases between. There are 14 residues in the CDR3. In germline, CDR1 is MNHEY, CDR2 SVGAGI. The CDR3: CASSLRRAVDTQYF. For the CDR3, the DNA is TGTGCCAGCAGTTTACGCAGGGCTGTAGATACGCAGTATTTT.

The chain combines TRBV28 with TRBJ1-3; a weak D match, TRBD1 (6 bases). Trimming left V 7 bases short and J 3 bases short, with 16 bases between. Looked up from germline, CDR1 is MDHEN and CDR2 is SYDVKM. The CDR3 runs 15 residues. Here the CDR3 reads CASTPGVLNGNTIYF. The CDR3 DNA sequence: TGTGCCAGCACCCCAGGGGTTCTGAATGGAAACACCATATATTTT.